This T cell receptor beta chain was sequenced in a study of blood T cell repertoires in COVID-19. Turning to the study itself: Collection of acute and convalescent COVID-19 samples took place in the United States, Italy and Spain. T cells, B-cell-depleted T cells, or PBMCs provided the cDNA or gDNA that served as material.

Study processing details: Amplification from reference gene primers served as the basis for estimated nucleated cell counts. Produced via immunoSEQ multiplex PCR; TCRdb's table is partial and in-frame only. V and J calls and clone size follow that table, whereas D and trimming were derived from the DNA. The sample shows about 140,000 clones, around 80% of them seen only once. The V segment lost 3 bases and the J segment 4 bases; nucleotides outside the gene matches: 8. CDR1 and CDR2 from the germline V gene are LNHNV and YYDKDF (reference sequence). The CDR3 covers 15 residues. Only one count was recorded for this clone.

The rearrangement uses TRBV15 and TRBJ2-7; 8 bases match TRBD2. This TCR was recovered from a man aged 60-69 years with acute or convalescent COVID-19. The sample was peripheral blood. CDR3 sequence reads: CATSSEMAGGYEQYF. The CDR3 bases are TGTGCCACCAGCAGTGAGATGGCGGGGGGTTACGAGCAGTACTTC.